A selection of T cell receptor beta chains follows, all from one sample in a study of Ad26.COV2.S vaccination and SARS-CoV-2 variants. Method: immunoSEQ multiplex PCR; TCRdb's copy keeps in-frame clones and lacks some. Of hundreds of thousands of clones in the sample, roughly nine tenths are singletons; the top ten hold roughly 1.5%. Sequencing was performed on peripheral blood, taken in a trial of Ad26.COV2.S vaccine versus placebo. The receptors were sampled from a person between 18 and 65 years old who received the Ad26.COV2.S COVID-19 vaccine or a placebo. CDR3s include the opening cysteine and the closing phenylalanine or tryptophan. The D gene is left open where the match is weak. Clone size is stated in some rows and not others, as once, few, many or a class when expanded.

v_gene,abundance,j_gene,d_gene,CDR3aa,CDR3nt
TRBV3-1/TRBV3-2,NA,TRBJ2-2,NA,CASSSRGGSSGELFF,TGTGCCAGCAGCTCTAGGGGTGGATCGTCCGGGGAGCTGTTTTTT
TRBV4-2,NA,TRBJ2-7,TRBD1,CANSRAGTGAYEQYF,TGTGCCAACAGCCGAGCCGGGACAGGGGCCTACGAGCAGTACTTC
TRBV29-1,NA,TRBJ2-3,TRBD2,CSVESGSLKIGTDTQYF,TGCAGCGTAGAAAGCGGGAGCCTCAAGATCGGCACAGATACGCAGTATTTT
TRBV10-3,NA,TRBJ2-7,TRBD2,CAITEGGDEQYF,TGTGCCATCACCGAGGGAGGGGACGAGCAGTACTTC
TRBV2,NA,TRBJ2-7,TRBD2,CASSEAILAGESYEQYF,TGTGCCAGCAGTGAAGCGATTCTAGCGGGAGAATCCTACGAGCAGTACTTC
TRBV5-1,NA,TRBJ2-2,NA,CASSLAVSNTGELFF,TGCGCCAGCAGCTTGGCGGTCTCGAACACCGGGGAGCTGTTTTTT
TRBV7-3,NA,TRBJ2-2,NA,CASSWRQVLNTGELFF,TGTGCCAGCAGCTGGCGACAGGTTCTGAACACCGGGGAGCTGTTTTTT
TRBV29-1,NA,TRBJ1-1,NA,CSVEFGGAPGTEAFF,TGCAGCGTTGAGTTTGGGGGGGCCCCCGGGACTGAAGCTTTCTTT
TRBV12-5,NA,TRBJ1-1,TRBD1,CASGRQGSGGTEAFF,TGTGCTAGTGGCCGACAGGGCTCGGGGGGCACTGAAGCTTTCTTT
TRBV7-5,NA,TRBJ1-3,NA,CARSLVAEGGKHSGNTIYF,TGTGCCAGAAGCTTAGTGGCGGAGGGAGGGAAACACTCTGGAAACACCATATATTTT
TRBV7-6,NA,TRBJ2-5,TRBD1,CASSFTGGAGQETQYF,TGTGCCAGCAGCTTTACAGGGGGCGCCGGCCAAGAGACCCAGTACTTC
TRBV4-1,NA,TRBJ2-7,NA,CASSQSPAREGSYEQYF,TGCGCCAGCAGCCAGTCCCCCGCCAGGGAAGGGTCCTACGAGCAGTACTTC
TRBV27,NA,TRBJ2-1,NA,CASSSRSYNEQFF,TGTGCCAGCAGTTCCCGCTCCTACAATGAGCAGTTCTTC
TRBV6-5,NA,TRBJ2-7,TRBD1,CASSLTGTGGGEQYF,TGTGCCAGCAGTCTTACCGGGACAGGGGGTGGGGAGCAGTACTTC
TRBV30,NA,TRBJ1-5,NA,CAWSRRGNQPQHF,TGTGCCTGGAGTAGGCGGGGAAATCAGCCCCAGCATTTT
TRBV12-3/TRBV12-4,NA,TRBJ2-3,NA,CASSLARGDTQYF,TGTGCCAGCAGTTTAGCCAGGGGCGATACGCAGTATTTT
TRBV7-6,NA,TRBJ2-3,TRBD2,CASSPGLDETQYF,TGTGCCAGCAGCCCGGGACTAGACGAAACGCAGTATTTT
TRBV11-1,few,TRBJ2-7,TRBD1,CASSGRDRGGYEQYF,TGTGCCAGCAGCGGCCGGGACAGGGGGGGATACGAGCAGTACTTC
TRBV11-2,NA,TRBJ2-5,TRBD2,CASSLGRTSSAETQYF,TGTGCCAGCAGCTTAGGCCGGACTAGCTCCGCGGAGACCCAGTACTTC
TRBV20-1,NA,TRBJ1-2,NA,CSASRPWGANYGYTF,TGCAGTGCTAGTAGACCATGGGGGGCTAACTATGGCTACACCTTC
TRBV6-5,NA,TRBJ1-2,NA,CASRGGGPLYGYTF,TGTGCCAGCAGAGGGGGGGGCCCCCTCTATGGCTACACCTTC
TRBV18,few,TRBJ2-3,TRBD2,CASSPRLAGEEDTQYF,TGTGCCAGCTCACCACGGCTAGCGGGGGAAGAAGATACGCAGTATTTT
TRBV12-3/TRBV12-4,NA,TRBJ2-5,NA,CASSLRETQYF,TGTGCCAGCAGTCTTAGGGAGACCCAGTACTTC
TRBV24-1,NA,TRBJ2-3,TRBD1,CATSAPGQGRGDTQYF,TGTGCCACCAGTGCCCCAGGACAGGGGAGGGGGGATACGCAGTATTTT
TRBV5-1,NA,TRBJ1-1,NA,CASSYRVGNTEAFF,TGCGCCAGCAGCTACAGGGTGGGCAACACTGAAGCTTTCTTT
TRBV7-2,NA,TRBJ2-5,TRBD2,CASSFSGSRQETQYF,TGTGCCAGCAGCTTCAGCGGGAGTCGACAAGAGACCCAGTACTTC
TRBV3-1/TRBV3-2,NA,TRBJ1-1,NA,CASSQQGRNTEAFF,TGTGCCAGCAGCCAACAAGGCAGGAACACTGAAGCTTTCTTT
TRBV7-2,NA,TRBJ1-1,NA,CASSSGQNTEAFF,TGTGCCAGCAGTTCCGGACAGAACACTGAAGCTTTCTTT
TRBV29-1,NA,TRBJ1-1,NA,CSVEGATEAFF,TGCAGCGTTGAAGGGGCTACTGAAGCTTTCTTT
TRBV7-9,NA,TRBJ2-2,NA,CASSRDSPRTGELFF,TGTGCCAGCAGCCGGGACTCGCCTCGGACCGGGGAGCTGTTTTTT
TRBV18,once,TRBJ2-7,NA,CASSPQGVEQYF,TGTGCCAGCTCACCACAAGGGGTCGAGCAGTACTTC
TRBV30,NA,TRBJ1-5,NA,CAWSPDSNQPQHF,TGTGCCTGGAGTCCTGATAGCAATCAGCCCCAGCATTTT
TRBV2,NA,TRBJ2-6,TRBD1,CASSRDRGFSGANVLTF,TGTGCCAGCAGTCGGGACAGGGGGTTCTCTGGGGCCAACGTCCTGACTTTC
TRBV2,NA,TRBJ1-2,NA,CASSDNYGYTF,TGTGCCAGCAGTGACAATTATGGCTACACCTTC
TRBV11-3,NA,TRBJ2-1,NA,CASSPTSDEQFF,TGTGCCAGCAGCCCCACCTCGGACGAGCAGTTCTTC